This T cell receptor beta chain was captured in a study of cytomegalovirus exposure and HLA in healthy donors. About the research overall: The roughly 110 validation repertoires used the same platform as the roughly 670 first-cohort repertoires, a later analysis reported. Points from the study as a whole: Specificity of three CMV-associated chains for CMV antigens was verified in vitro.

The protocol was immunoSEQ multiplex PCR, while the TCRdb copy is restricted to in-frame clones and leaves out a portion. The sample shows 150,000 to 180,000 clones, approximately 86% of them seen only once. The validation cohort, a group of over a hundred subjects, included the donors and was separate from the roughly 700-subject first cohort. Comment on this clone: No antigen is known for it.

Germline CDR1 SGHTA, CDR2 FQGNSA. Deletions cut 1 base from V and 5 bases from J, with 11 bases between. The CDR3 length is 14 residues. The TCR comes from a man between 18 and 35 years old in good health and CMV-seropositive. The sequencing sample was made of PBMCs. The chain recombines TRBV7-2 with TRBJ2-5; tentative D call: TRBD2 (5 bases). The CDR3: CASSLGPGTETQYF. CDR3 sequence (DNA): TGTGCCAGCAGCTTAGGTCCGGGAACGGAGACCCAGTACTTC.